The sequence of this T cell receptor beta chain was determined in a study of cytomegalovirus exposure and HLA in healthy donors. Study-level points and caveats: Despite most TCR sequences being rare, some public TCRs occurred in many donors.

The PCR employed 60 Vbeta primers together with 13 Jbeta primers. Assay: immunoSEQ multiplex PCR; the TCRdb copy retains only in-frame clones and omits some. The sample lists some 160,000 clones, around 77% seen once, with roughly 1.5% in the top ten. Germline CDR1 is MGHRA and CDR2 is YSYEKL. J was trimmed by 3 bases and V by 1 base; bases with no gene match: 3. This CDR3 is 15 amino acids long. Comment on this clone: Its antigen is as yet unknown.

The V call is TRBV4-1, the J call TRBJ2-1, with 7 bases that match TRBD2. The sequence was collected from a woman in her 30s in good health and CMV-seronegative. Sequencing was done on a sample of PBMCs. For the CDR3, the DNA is TGCGCCAGCAGCCAAGGGGGGGGATACTACAATGAGCAGTTCTTC. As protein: CASSQGGGYYNEQFF.